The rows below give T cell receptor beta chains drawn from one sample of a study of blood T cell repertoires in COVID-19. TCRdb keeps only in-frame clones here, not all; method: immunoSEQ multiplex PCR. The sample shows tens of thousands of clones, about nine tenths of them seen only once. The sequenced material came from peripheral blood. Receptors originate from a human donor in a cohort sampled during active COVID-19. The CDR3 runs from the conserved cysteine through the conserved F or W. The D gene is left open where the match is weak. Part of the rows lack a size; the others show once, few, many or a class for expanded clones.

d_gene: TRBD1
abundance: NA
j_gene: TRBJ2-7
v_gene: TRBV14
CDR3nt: TGTGCCAGCAGCCGACCAGACAGGGCTTACGAGCAGTACTTC
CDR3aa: CASSRPDRAYEQYF

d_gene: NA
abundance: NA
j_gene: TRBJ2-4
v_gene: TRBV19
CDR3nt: TGTGCCAGTAGTACCGCAGGGGCGGAGGCCAAAAACATTCAGTACTTC
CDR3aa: CASSTAGAEAKNIQYF

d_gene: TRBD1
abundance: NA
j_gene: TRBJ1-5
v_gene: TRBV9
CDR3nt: TGTGCCAGCAGCCCTCATGACAGGGACCTTAGCAATCAGCCCCAGCATTTT
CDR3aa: CASSPHDRDLSNQPQHF

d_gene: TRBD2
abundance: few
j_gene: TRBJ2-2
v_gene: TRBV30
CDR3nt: TGTGCCTGGGAAGCGGGAGCCCGCACCGGGGAGCTGTTTTTT
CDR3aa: CAWEAGARTGELFF

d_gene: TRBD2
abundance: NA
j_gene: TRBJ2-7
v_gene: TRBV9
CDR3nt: TGTGCCAGCAGCGTAGGTATAGCGGGGCGCTACGAGCAGTACTTC
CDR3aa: CASSVGIAGRYEQYF

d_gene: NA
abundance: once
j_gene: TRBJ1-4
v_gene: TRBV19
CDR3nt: TGTGCCAGTAGTATATCCAGGGGAACTAATGAAAAACTGTTTTTT
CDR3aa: CASSISRGTNEKLFF

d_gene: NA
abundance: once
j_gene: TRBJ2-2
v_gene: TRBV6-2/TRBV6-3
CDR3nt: TGTGCCAGCAGTACAGGGCTTAACACCGGGGAGCTGTTTTTT
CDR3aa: CASSTGLNTGELFF

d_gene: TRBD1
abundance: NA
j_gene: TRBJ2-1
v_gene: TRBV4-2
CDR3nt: TGTGCCAGCAGCCAAGTGGGGACAGGGGGTGACAATGAGCAGTTCTTC
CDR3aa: CASSQVGTGGDNEQFF

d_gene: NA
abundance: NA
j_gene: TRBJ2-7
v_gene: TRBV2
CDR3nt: TGTGCCAGCAAGGGTCGGGGGGCCTCCCCCTACGAGCAGTACTTC
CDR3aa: CASKGRGASPYEQYF

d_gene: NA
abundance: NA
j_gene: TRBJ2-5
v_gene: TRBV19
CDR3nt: TGTGCCAGTAGTACAGGACAGCAAGAGACCCAGTACTTC
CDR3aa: CASSTGQQETQYF

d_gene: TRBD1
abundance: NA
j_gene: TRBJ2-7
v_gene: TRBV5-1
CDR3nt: TGCGCCAGCAGTGATTCCGGGACAGGGGATATTAACGAGCAGTACTTC
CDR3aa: CASSDSGTGDINEQYF

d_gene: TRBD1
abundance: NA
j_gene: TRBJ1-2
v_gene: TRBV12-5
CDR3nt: TGTGCTAGTGGTTTGGGGGACAGGGCTGCCCACACCTTC
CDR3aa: CASGLGDRAAHTF

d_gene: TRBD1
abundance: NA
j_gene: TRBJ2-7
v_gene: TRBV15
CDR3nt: TGTGCCACCAGCAGCAATGTCCAGGGGGACGAGCAGTACTTC
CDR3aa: CATSSNVQGDEQYF

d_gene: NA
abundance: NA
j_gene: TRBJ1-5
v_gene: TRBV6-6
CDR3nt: TGTGCCAGCAGTTACTCCACGGAGGGGAATCAGCCCCAGCATTTT
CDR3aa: CASSYSTEGNQPQHF

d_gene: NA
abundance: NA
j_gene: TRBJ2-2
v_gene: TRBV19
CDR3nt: TGTGCCAGTAGTCGCCCAGGGGCGAACACCGGGGAGCTGTTTTTT
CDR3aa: CASSRPGANTGELFF

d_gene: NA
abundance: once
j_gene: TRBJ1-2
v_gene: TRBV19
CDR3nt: TGTGCCAGTAGTATAGACCGCCCAGGCGGCGGAGGAGGCTACACCTTC
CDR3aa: CASSIDRPGGGGGYTF

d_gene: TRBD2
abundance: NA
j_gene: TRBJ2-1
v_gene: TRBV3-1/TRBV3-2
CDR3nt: TGTGCCAGCAGCCAGCCTAGGGGCGGGAGCTCCTACAATGAGCAGTTCTTC
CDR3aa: CASSQPRGGSSYNEQFF

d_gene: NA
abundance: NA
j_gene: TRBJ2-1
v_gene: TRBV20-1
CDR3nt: TGCAGTGCTAGTCAAGCCAATGAGCAGTTCTTC
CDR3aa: CSASQANEQFF

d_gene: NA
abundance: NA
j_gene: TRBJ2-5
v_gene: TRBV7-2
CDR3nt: TGTGCCAGCAGCTTAGCTCCAGCGGAAGAGACCCAGTACTTC
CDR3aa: CASSLAPAEETQYF

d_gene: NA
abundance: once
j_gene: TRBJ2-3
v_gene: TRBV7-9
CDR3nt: TGTGCCAGCAGCTCCATCCCGGGATCTGATACGCAGTATTTT
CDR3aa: CASSSIPGSDTQYF

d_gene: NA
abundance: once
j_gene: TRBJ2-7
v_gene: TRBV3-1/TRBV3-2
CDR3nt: TGTGCCAGCAGCCAAGGGCAGGCCTACGAGCAGTACTTC
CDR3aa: CASSQGQAYEQYF

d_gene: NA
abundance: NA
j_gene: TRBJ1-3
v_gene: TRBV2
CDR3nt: TGTGCCAGCATGGGGCCGGAAAACACCATATATTTT
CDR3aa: CASMGPENTIYF

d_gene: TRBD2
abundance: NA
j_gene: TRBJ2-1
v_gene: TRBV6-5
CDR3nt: TGTGCCAGCAGTCTAGCGGGGGGGCCGGGAAATGAGCAGTTCTTC
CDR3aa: CASSLAGGPGNEQFF

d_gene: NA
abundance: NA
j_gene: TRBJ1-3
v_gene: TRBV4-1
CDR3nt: TGCGCCAGCAGCCAAGAGCCAGGGTTAGAGTCTGGAAACACCATATATTTT
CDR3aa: CASSQEPGLESGNTIYF

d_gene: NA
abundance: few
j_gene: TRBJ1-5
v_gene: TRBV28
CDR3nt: TGTGCCAGCAGGGCTGACTCGTTCAGTCAGCCCCAGCATTTT
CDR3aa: CASRADSFSQPQHF

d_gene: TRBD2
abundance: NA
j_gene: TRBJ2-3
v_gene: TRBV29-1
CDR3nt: TGCAGCGGGACCCGAGCGGGGGGGTCAGATACGCAGTATTTT
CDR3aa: CSGTRAGGSDTQYF

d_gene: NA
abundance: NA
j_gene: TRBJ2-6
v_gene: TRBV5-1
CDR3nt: TGCGCCAGCAGCTTGGAAGTGACAGCCACTTCTGGGGCCAACGTCCTGACTTTC
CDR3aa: CASSLEVTATSGANVLTF

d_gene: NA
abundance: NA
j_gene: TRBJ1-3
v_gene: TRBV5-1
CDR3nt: TGCGCCAGCAGCTTGGGGCCGCCAGACTCTGGAAACACCATATATTTT
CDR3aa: CASSLGPPDSGNTIYF